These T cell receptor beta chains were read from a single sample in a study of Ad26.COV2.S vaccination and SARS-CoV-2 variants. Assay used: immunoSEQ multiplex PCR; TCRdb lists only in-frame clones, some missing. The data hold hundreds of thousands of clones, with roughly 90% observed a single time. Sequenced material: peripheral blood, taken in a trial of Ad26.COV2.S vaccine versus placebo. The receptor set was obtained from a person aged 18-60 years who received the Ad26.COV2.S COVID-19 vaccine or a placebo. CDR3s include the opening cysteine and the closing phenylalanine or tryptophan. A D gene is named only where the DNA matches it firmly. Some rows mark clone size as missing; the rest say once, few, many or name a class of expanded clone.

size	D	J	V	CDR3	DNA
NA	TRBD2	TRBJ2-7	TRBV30	CAWTGGYEQYF	TGTGCCTGGACCGGGGGGTACGAGCAGTACTTC
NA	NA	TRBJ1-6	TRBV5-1	CASSLGLDSPLHF	TGCGCCAGCAGCTTGGGTCTGGATTCACCCCTCCACTTT
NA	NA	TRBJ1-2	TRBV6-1	CASTPRQNYGYTF	TGTGCCAGCACCCCCCGACAGAACTATGGCTACACCTTC
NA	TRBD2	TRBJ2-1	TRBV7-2	CASSLASSLAGGVSNEQFF	TGTGCCAGCAGCTTAGCGTCATCTCTTGCGGGGGGGGTTAGTAATGAGCAGTTCTTC
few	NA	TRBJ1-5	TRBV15	CATSGGQPRNNQPQHF	TGTGCCACCAGCGGCGGACAGCCTAGAAACAATCAGCCCCAGCATTTT
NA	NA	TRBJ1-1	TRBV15	CATTPHGVTEAFF	TGTGCCACCACCCCACACGGGGTTACTGAAGCTTTCTTT
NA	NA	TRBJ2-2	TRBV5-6	CASSLGRSNTGELFF	TGTGCCAGCAGCTTGGGGCGGTCGAACACCGGGGAGCTGTTTTTT
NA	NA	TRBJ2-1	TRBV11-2	CASSWDPSSYNEQFF	TGTGCCAGCAGCTGGGACCCGAGCTCCTACAATGAGCAGTTCTTC
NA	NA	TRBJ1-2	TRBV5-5	CASSRGQNYGYTF	TGTGCCAGCAGCAGGGGACAAAACTATGGCTACACCTTC
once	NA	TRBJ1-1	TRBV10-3	CAATTAKKQSDTEAFF	TGTGCCGCCACGACAGCCAAAAAACAGTCGGACACTGAAGCTTTCTTT